This is a list of T cell receptor beta chains from one sample in a study of blood T cells in healthy people across ages. From the 5' RACE reads, TCRdb called clonotypes with MiXCR, one entry per CDR3 protein. The sample lists around 1.5 million distinct CDR3 sequences, around 39% occurring once. The specimen sequenced was blood. Source of these receptors: a woman aged 18-30 years in good health. Both conserved end residues are part of each CDR3. Fields, in order: CDR3 DNA, CDR3 protein, J gene, V gene, clone size, D gene. The D gene is left open where the match is weak. Clone size is shown for a subset of rows, as once, few, many or a class of expanded clone.

TGTGCCAGCAGCTTAGGGAAGGGTAATGAGCAGTTCTTC CASSLGKGNEQFF TRBJ2-1 TRBV13 . .
TGTGCCATCAGTGAGTTAGGTTACAATGAGCAGTTCTTC CAISELGYNEQFF TRBJ2-1 TRBV10-3 few .
TGTGCCAGCAGTTTAAGGGGGAACGGCAATCAGCCCCAGCATTTT CASSLRGNGNQPQHF TRBJ1-5 TRBV27 . .
TGTGCCTGGACGCTCCTCACAGATACGCAGTATTTT CAWTLLTDTQYF TRBJ2-3 TRBV30 few .
TGCAGCGAGGCTAGTGGGGGACCCTACGAGCAGTACTTC CSEASGGPYEQYF TRBJ2-7 TRBV29-1 . .
TGTGCCACCTATCAGAGCTTTAGCACAGATACGCAGTATTTT CATYQSFSTDTQYF TRBJ2-3 TRBV2 few .
TGCAGTGCTCCTTCTAGCGGGGTTTTAGCCGAGCAGTACTTC CSAPSSGVLAEQYF TRBJ2-7 TRBV20-1 few TRBD2
TGTGCCAGCAGTAAAGTAACCGGGGGCGAGCAGTTCTTC CASSKVTGGEQFF TRBJ2-1 TRBV27 . .
TGTGCCAGCAGCTCCCCAGGAGAATCTGGGGCCAACGTCCTGACTTTC CASSSPGESGANVLTF TRBJ2-6 TRBV7-9 . .
TGCAGTGCTGGGGGACAACCCCTTCGGGGCAATCAGCCCCAGCATTTT CSAGGQPLRGNQPQHF TRBJ1-5 TRBV20-1 . .
TGTGCCAGCAGCCCCCTGACAGGGGTGGTGAATGAAAAACTGTTTTTT CASSPLTGVVNEKLFF TRBJ1-4 TRBV9 . TRBD1
TGCGCCAGCAGCTTGTCGGTAGCGGGAGCTAATGAGCAGTACTTC CASSLSVAGANEQYF TRBJ2-7 TRBV5-1 once TRBD2
TGTGCCAGCAGTGTTCCCTGGCAGGGGGCAGGCCAGCCCCAGCATTTT CASSVPWQGAGQPQHF TRBJ1-5 TRBV6-1 . TRBD1
TGCGCCAGCAGCCTAGGGACAGGGGGCATGTACGAGCAGTACTTC CASSLGTGGMYEQYF TRBJ2-7 TRBV5-1 . TRBD1
TGTGCCAGCAGTGAAGCCAGGGCAACTGAAGCTTTCTTT CASSEARATEAFF TRBJ1-1 TRBV2 . .
TGTGCCAGCAGTTACTCGAAGGGTCGGACTAGCGGGCGGTATGAGCAGTTCTTC CASSYSKGRTSGRYEQFF TRBJ2-1 TRBV6-5 . TRBD2
TGTGCCAGTAGTCCTCAACATGGACAGGTCGGGGAGCAGTTCTTC CASSPQHGQVGEQFF TRBJ2-1 TRBV19 once TRBD1
TGTGCCAGCAGGGGATACGATGGCTACACCTTC CASRGYDGYTF TRBJ1-2 TRBV6-5 . .
TGTGCCAGCAGTGAGAGGGGCAGGGGATTAATTTCTGGCCACACCTTC CASSERGRGLISGHTF TRBJ1-2 TRBV2 . .
TGTGCCAGCAGTTACCCCAGGACTAGCGGGAGGGCCCAGGAGACCCAGTACTTC CASSYPRTSGRAQETQYF TRBJ2-5 TRBV6-5 . TRBD2
TGCGCCAGCAGCCAAGGGGGACCGGCTTATAATTCACCCCTCCACTTT CASSQGGPAYNSPLHF TRBJ1-6 TRBV4-1 few .
TGCAGTGCTAGGCGGTTCGGGCGGGAGGGCGCCTACGAGCAGTACTTC CSARRFGREGAYEQYF TRBJ2-7 TRBV20-1 few TRBD2
TGCAGTGCTAGTCCTGGCTCCTACGAGCAGTACTTC CSASPGSYEQYF TRBJ2-7 TRBV20-1 . .
TGTGCCTGGAATTTGGGACTAGCGGACTTGGAGCAGTACTTC CAWNLGLADLEQYF TRBJ2-5 TRBV30 . TRBD2
TGCAGCGTTTCCCCTAGCGGGGCTGACAATGAGCAGTTCTTC CSVSPSGADNEQFF TRBJ2-1 TRBV29-1 . TRBD2
TGTGCCAGCAGTGAACTGGGACAGGGGATCTCCTACGAGCAGTACTTC CASSELGQGISYEQYF TRBJ2-7 TRBV25-1 . TRBD1
TGTGCCAGCAAACAGGGGGCTAATGGGCAGTTCTTC CASKQGANGQFF TRBJ2-1 TRBV12-3/TRBV12-4 . TRBD1
TGTGCCAGCAGCTCCCCTCCGGGGGCAAGCTACGAGCAGTACTTC CASSSPPGASYEQYF TRBJ2-7 TRBV7-8 few .
TGTGCCAGCAGCCCCTCCGGGACGGCCTACGAGCAGTACTTC CASSPSGTAYEQYF TRBJ2-7 TRBV7-9 . .
TGCAGTGCTAGAGACTGGACAGATACGCAGTATTTT CSARDWTDTQYF TRBJ2-3 TRBV20-1 few .
TGTGCCATCAGGGATAAGATGACAACAGTGGGAACCTACGAGCAGTACTTC CAIRDKMTTVGTYEQYF TRBJ2-7 TRBV10-3 once .
TGTGCCAGCAGCTCCCCTAGGACGGCCCCTATAGCTAACTATGGCTACACCTTC CASSSPRTAPIANYGYTF TRBJ1-2 TRBV11-2 . .
TGCAGTGCTAGAGATGTAGCGGGAGGGATGCCAGATACGCAGTATTTT CSARDVAGGMPDTQYF TRBJ2-3 TRBV20-1 few TRBD2
TGCGCCAGCAGCTTGGCCAGGGGAAGTGGAGTGGATACGCAGTATTTT CASSLARGSGVDTQYF TRBJ2-3 TRBV5-1 few .
TGTGCCAGCAGTGACAGATTTTCCACAGATACGCAGTATTTT CASSDRFSTDTQYF TRBJ2-3 TRBV6-2/TRBV6-3 . .
TGTGCTAGTGCCCCCAGGGTAGGTGAGCAGTTCTTC CASAPRVGEQFF TRBJ2-1 TRBV12-5 . .
TGTGCCTGGAGCGGAGGCCGGAGCTCCTACAATGAGCAGTTCTTC CAWSGGRSSYNEQFF TRBJ2-1 TRBV30 . .
TGTGCCAGCAGCTCCCCGGGACCGTCCTCTGGGGCCAACGTCCCGACTTTC CASSSPGPSSGANVPTF TRBJ2-6 TRBV7-3 . .
TGCAGCGTCTCTGACAGGGTCCATGGCTACACCTTC CSVSDRVHGYTF TRBJ1-2 TRBV29-1 . TRBD1
TGTGCCAGCAGTGCCAAAAGCTCCTACGAGCAGTACTTC CASSAKSSYEQYF TRBJ2-7 TRBV27 . .
TGCGCCAGCAGCTTGTATCTAGCGGGAGTCAATGAGCAGTTCTTC CASSLYLAGVNEQFF TRBJ2-1 TRBV5-1 few TRBD2
TGTGCCAGCAGCGACCAGGGAGGTCTGTCTGTTTTTGATGAGCAGTACTTC CASSDQGGLSVFDEQYF TRBJ2-7 TRBV9 few .
TGTGCCAGCAGTTACAGGGGTCGTGGGGCTAATGAAAAACTGTTTTTT CASSYRGRGANEKLFF TRBJ1-4 TRBV6-5 many .
TGCGCCAGCAGCCAAGTGCCAGCCACAGATACGCAGTATTTT CASSQVPATDTQYF TRBJ2-3 TRBV4-1 many .
TGTGCCAGCAGCCCTGGGACATCTGCTGTGAACACTGAAGCTTTCTTT CASSPGTSAVNTEAFF TRBJ1-1 TRBV11-2 . .
TGTGCCAGCAGTGTTTGGTATAGTGGCACAGATACGCAGTATTTT CASSVWYSGTDTQYF TRBJ2-3 TRBV25-1 few .
TGTGCCAGCAGTCGGACAGGGTACGAAGCTAACTATGGCTACACCTTC CASSRTGYEANYGYTF TRBJ1-2 TRBV28 few TRBD1
TGTGCCAGCAGTGAAGGTGGACCCACTGCGGATACGCAGTATTTT CASSEGGPTADTQYF TRBJ2-3 TRBV6-1 . .
TGCGCCAGCAGCCCATGGGACAGGCGGGACGAGCAGTACTTC CASSPWDRRDEQYF TRBJ2-7 TRBV5-1 . TRBD1
TGCAGTGCTCCGGGACAGGGGGCCTCCTACGAGCAGTACTTC CSAPGQGASYEQYF TRBJ2-7 TRBV20-1 . TRBD1
TGTGCCAGCACCCCAGGCTCAGGGTCCCCACAAGGGACCCAGTACTTC CASTPGSGSPQGTQYF TRBJ2-5 TRBV7-9 . .
TGCAGCGTACCTAGCGGGAGTGTGGAGACCCAGTACTTC CSVPSGSVETQYF TRBJ2-5 TRBV29-1 few TRBD2
TGTGCCAGCAGCTTTAGCGGGGTTTCCTACAATGAGCAGTACTTC CASSFSGVSYNEQYF TRBJ2-7 TRBV11-3 . TRBD2
TGTGCCAGCAGTCGGACAACCGATAATGAAAAACTGTTTTTT CASSRTTDNEKLFF TRBJ1-4 TRBV28 once .
TGTGCCATCAGTGAGTCGACTAGCTGGGCGGATACGCAGTATTTT CAISESTSWADTQYF TRBJ2-3 TRBV10-3 . TRBD2
TGCAGTGCTAGCGCGCGGGTAGCCTACAATGAGCAGTTCTTC CSASARVAYNEQFF TRBJ2-1 TRBV20-1 . .
TGTGCCAGCAGTGTATCCGAGGCAGGGGGCGAGCAGTACTTC CASSVSEAGGEQYF TRBJ2-7 TRBV27 few TRBD1
TGCGCCAGCAGCCAGGAACCCCCGGCGAACACTGAAGCTTTCTTT CASSQEPPANTEAFF TRBJ1-1 TRBV4-1 few .
TGCAGTGCTCCCGAGGGAGTGCGGCAAACTGAAGCTTTCTTT CSAPEGVRQTEAFF TRBJ1-1 TRBV20-1 once .
TGCAGTGCTAGAGCGGGACTGAGTAGCGGGGCCGCTAATGAGCAGTACTTC CSARAGLSSGAANEQYF TRBJ2-5 TRBV20-1 . TRBD2